This TCR beta chain was obtained from a study of control samples from healthy donors and cancer patients. Germline V gene sequence: CDR1 MNHEY, CDR2 SVGEGT. With 0 bases removed from V and 2 bases from J, the gap between germline ends came to 9 bases. The CDR3 sequence is 15 residues long. Only in-frame clones appear in the TCRdb table, and some are missing; sequencing was by immunoSEQ multiplex PCR. Among 35,000 to 45,000 clones listed, roughly 83% were seen once. The sample consisted of blood. The chain couples TRBV6-2 or TRBV6-3 to TRBJ2-3, with no clear D. The source of this sequence is a man aged 60-69 years in good health. The CDR3 sequence: CASSYSQITTDTQYF. The CDR3 bases are TGTGCCAGCAGTTACTCACAGATTACCACAGATACGCAGTATTTT.